The present TCR beta chain was sequenced within a study of sequential checkpoint blockade in melanoma. Study background: Arm A got nivolumab then ipilimumab; arm B the reverse, 1:1. Overall study results and limits: Pretreatment TIL clonality tracked with response in the nivolumab-first arm.

Relative to its sample, this clone is medium-sized. No antigen is known for it. The germline gives CDR1 MNHGY, CDR2 SAAAGT. The V and J ends lost 4 bases and 2 bases respectively, with 14 bases between them. The CDR3 length is 15 residues. The table came from immunoSEQ multiplex PCR; TCRdb's copy has only in-frame clones and leaves some out. Among about 5,100 clones, approximately 30% were seen once, and the ten largest hold approximately 22%. The sample's treatment: randomized to nivolumab then ipilimumab (arm A) or the reverse (arm B). This sequence joins TRBV6-8 and TRBJ2-5; D is perhaps TRBD2 (6 bases). This specimen was tumor tissue (inferred from file names), taken from a patient given nivolumab and ipilimumab in sequence. The receptor comes from a human donor with melanoma. As DNA, the CDR3 is TGTGCCAGCAGTTGGGGACTGGGGGGACAAGAGACCCAGTACTTC. Translation gives CASSWGLGGQETQYF.